The next 22 T cell receptor beta chains were all read from a single sample in a study of blood T cell repertoires in COVID-19. The assay was immunoSEQ multiplex PCR, and TCRdb's table has in-frame clones only and misses some. The sample lists 490,000 or so clones; around 87% were seen once. The specimen sequenced was PBMCs or T cells enriched from blood (not recorded which). These receptors were obtained from a woman aged 40 to 50 who had recovered from COVID-19.

This chain connects TRBV11-2 to TRBJ1-6, with D possibly matching TRBD1 (5 bases). V gave up 0 bases and J gave up 4 bases, with 7 bases separating them. The CDR3 sequence is 15 residues long. The V gene's germline CDR1 is SGHAT and CDR2 FQNNGV. The CDR3 DNA is TGTGCCAGCAGCTTAGACAGGGCATATAATTCACCCCTCCACTTT. Translated, it gives CASSLDRAYNSPLHF.

The chain couples TRBV6-5 to TRBJ1-5, with D maybe TRBD1 (6 bases). CDR1 is MNHEY and CDR2 is SVGAGI in the germline V gene. The CDR3 extends over 16 amino acids. V lost 0 bases and J lost 3, with 12 bases in between. CDR3 region: CASSYSRGGNNQPQHF. The CDR3 DNA is TGTGCCAGCAGTTACTCTAGAGGGGGAAACAATCAGCCCCAGCATTTT.

The chain is built from TRBV9 and TRBJ1-3; D is unresolved. Trimming cost V 6 bases and J 0 bases, with 7 bases left between them. CDR3 length: 13 amino acids. Per the germline V gene, CDR1 is SGDLS and CDR2 is YYNGEE. In DNA, the CDR3 is TGTGCCAGCAACCCGAGCTCTGGAAACACCATATATTTT. This translates into CASNPSSGNTIYF.

This chain links TRBV27 with TRBJ2-1, with 7 bases identical to TRBD2. V trimming: 5 bases; J trimming: 0 bases; junction bases outside the gene matches: 7. Germline CDR1 reads MNHEY; CDR2 reads SMNVEV (reference sequence). This CDR3 is 16 amino acids long. CDR3 nucleotides: TGTGCCAGCAGTGTTCCTAGCGGTAGCTCCTACAATGAGCAGTTCTTC. It codes for CASSVPSGSSYNEQFF.

The chain carries TRBV30 and TRBJ1-3, with TRBD1 matching 7 bases. Germline trimming cut 3 bases from V and 0 bases from J; bases unmatched to any gene: 5. This CDR3 has 15 residues. The germline V gene encodes CDR1 GTSNPN and CDR2 SVGIG (reference sequence). CDR3 region: CAWRGGSYSGNTIYF. For the CDR3, the DNA is TGTGCCTGGAGAGGGGGCAGCTACTCTGGAAACACCATATATTTT. Supplemented by reference TRBV30 and TRBJ1-3, the full variable domain reads SQTIHQWPATLVQPVGSPLSLECTVEGTSNPNLYWYRQAAGRGLQLLFYSVGIGQISSEVPQNLSASRPQDRQFILSSKKLLLSDSGFYLCAWRGGSYSGNTIYFGEGSWLTVV.

V usage is TRBV29-1 and J usage is TRBJ1-2, with 7 bases lining up with TRBD1. Germline V lookup: CDR1 SQVTM, CDR2 ANQGSEA. This CDR3 comprises 13 residues. V dropped 5 bases and J dropped 4; count of bases not matched to a gene: 7. The CDR3 coding sequence is TGCAGCGTTCGGGACAGCCGAACCTATGGCTACACCTTC. It is translated as CSVRDSRTYGYTF.

The chain is built from TRBV2 and TRBJ1-5; D might be TRBD1 (5 bases). The CDR3 runs to 14 residues. V was cut by 3 bases and J by 0 bases, with 6 bases left in between. Germline V gene sequence: CDR1 SNHLY, CDR2 FYNNEI. The CDR3 protein is CASSDRVSNQPQHF. The CDR3 coding sequence is TGTGCCAGCAGTGACAGGGTTAGCAATCAGCCCCAGCATTTT.

The gene calls are TRBV5-1 and TRBJ2-5; weak D call: TRBD1 (6 bases). With 6 bases removed from V and 2 bases from J, the gap between germline ends came to 11 bases. Germline lookup yields CDR1 SGHRS and CDR2 YFSETQ. The CDR3 covers 13 residues. For the CDR3, the DNA is TGCGCCAGCAACCGGGACAATCAAGAGACCCAGTACTTC. Translated: CASNRDNQETQYF.

The J gene is TRBJ2-3, the V gene TRBV19, with 9 bases identical to TRBD2. J lost 4 bases, V lost 3 bases, and 2 bases had no gene match. The CDR3 has 14 amino acids. Germline values: CDR1 LNHDA, CDR2 SQIVND (reference sequence). The CDR3 DNA sequence: TGTGCCAGTAGTATGATAGCGGGAGCAGATACGCAGTATTTT. Translated: CASSMIAGADTQYF.

The CDR3 bases are TGTGCCAGCAGGCGACTAGCGGACGCGTACAATGAGCAGTTCTTC. It specifies CASRRLADAYNEQFF. The chain employs TRBV7-2 and TRBJ2-1; TRBD2 agrees at 9 bases. The CDR3 loop spans 15 amino acids. V dropped 6 bases and J dropped 4; count of bases not matched to a gene: 7. Germline loops: CDR1 SGHTA, CDR2 FQGNSA.

The chain employs TRBV5-5 and TRBJ2-3, with 7 bases lining up with TRBD2. Trimming removed 3 bases from V and 5 bases from J; junction bases left unmatched: 12. Germline V gene data show CDR1 as SGHKS and CDR2 as YYEKEE (reference sequence). This CDR3 has 16 amino acids. CDR3 sequence (DNA): TGTGCCAGCAGCTCCCCTTACAGGCGGGAGCAAGATACGCAGTATTTT. The encoded protein is CASSSPYRREQDTQYF. Full variable domain (missing parts from reference TRBV5-5 and TRBJ2-3): DAGVTQSPTHLIKTRGQQVTLRCSPISGHKSVSWYQQVLGQGPQFIFQYYEKEERGRGNFPDRFSARQFPNYSSELNVNALLLGDSALYLCASSSPYRREQDTQYFGPGTRLTVL.

The chain is built from TRBV7-6 and TRBJ2-3; 8 nucleotides match TRBD2. The germline V gene has CDR1 SGHVS and CDR2 FNYEAQ. Germline trimming cut 4 bases from V and 3 bases from J; bases unmatched to any gene: 9. The CDR3 is made up of 16 amino acids. CDR3 in amino acids: CASSSPAGAGTDTQYF. Here the CDR3 DNA reads TGTGCCAGCAGCTCTCCAGCGGGAGCGGGAACAGATACGCAGTATTTT.

In DNA, the CDR3 is TGTGCCAGCAGTTCCGGACTAGCGGGAGGATTTGAGACCCAGTACTTC. This translates into CASSSGLAGGFETQYF. V gene TRBV5-4 combines with J gene TRBJ2-5; TRBD2 matches at 14 bases. Germline-derived CDR1 and CDR2 are SGHNT and YYREEE (reference sequence). This CDR3 is built from 16 residues. After removal of 5 bases from V and 5 bases from J, the junction contained 8 bases not matched to a gene.

The chain is built from TRBV7-2 and TRBJ1-1; 10 nucleotides align to TRBD1. This CDR3 is built from 13 residues. V lost 2 bases and J lost 12; bases outside the gene matches: 6. Germline loops: CDR1 SGHTA, CDR2 FQGNSA. The CDR3 bases are TGTGCCAGCAGCTTAACCGGGACAGGGGTTTCTTTCTTT. This codes for CASSLTGTGVSFF.

V gene TRBV10-3 combines with J gene TRBJ2-5; the D gene is possibly TRBD2 (5 bases). The CDR3 is 15 residues long. Germline V CDR1 and CDR2: ENHRY, SYGVKD. The V end lost 2 bases, the J end lost 3 bases, and 13 bases lay between the germline ends. Here the CDR3 reads CAISEPGSNKETQYF. CDR3 coding DNA: TGTGCCATCAGTGAGCCGGGGAGCAATAAAGAGACCCAGTACTTC.

The V call is TRBV6-5, the J call TRBJ2-3; 8 bases match TRBD2. Germline V gene lookup returns CDR1 MNHEY and CDR2 SVGAGI. The trim removed 8 bases at V and 6 bases at J, leaving 13 bases unmatched. The CDR3 length is 15 residues. CDR3 in amino acids: CASGSGLANSDTQYF. The DNA for the CDR3 is TGTGCCAGCGGTTCTGGACTAGCTAACTCGGATACGCAGTATTTT.

The genes are TRBV7-9 and TRBJ1-5; the D gene is possibly TRBD1 (5 bases). With 8 bases removed from V and 3 bases from J, the gap between germline ends came to 17 bases. CDR1 and CDR2 from the germline V gene are SEHNR and FQNEAQ (reference sequence). The CDR3 contains 15 residues. The CDR3 coding sequence is TGTGCCAGCGGCGGCGGGGGAGGCCCCAATCAGCCCCAGCATTTT. It codes for CASGGGGGPNQPQHF.

The rearrangement links TRBV19 to TRBJ1-2; D is unresolved. The CDR3 spans 15 residues. Germline V gene sequence: CDR1 LNHDA, CDR2 SQIVND (reference sequence). Trimming shortened V by 6 bases and J by 0 bases, and 14 bases separated the two germline ends. CDR3 loop: CASSPLGQPNYGYTF. The CDR3 nucleotides are TGTGCCAGTAGCCCCCTAGGCCAGCCTAACTATGGCTACACCTTC.

This rearrangement joins TRBV30 to TRBJ1-1; no firm D call. Trimming removed 1 base at V and 1 base at J, with 13 bases between. The germline CDR1 and CDR2 sequences are GTSNPN and SVGIG (reference sequence). The CDR3 runs to 15 residues. The CDR3 coding sequence is TGTGCCTGGAGTGACCAGTGGCTGGCGAACACTGAAGCTTTCTTT. Protein: CAWSDQWLANTEAFF.

The rearrangement links TRBV29-1 to TRBJ1-5, with TRBD1 as a possible D gene (6 bases). From germline, CDR1 is SQVTM and CDR2 ANQGSEA. CDR3 size: 15 residues. V was shortened by 6 bases and J by 0 bases, with 15 bases between the two germline ends. This CDR3 is CSVTVDRSSNQPQHF. In nucleotides, the CDR3 is TGCAGCGTGACCGTAGACAGGAGTAGCAATCAGCCCCAGCATTTT.

V gene TRBV10-1 combines with J gene TRBJ2-5; possible D gene TRBD2, 6 bases. Germline CDR1 reads WNHNN; CDR2 reads SYGVQD (reference sequence). Trimming took off 3 bases at V and 1 base at J, with 12 bases between the two ends. This CDR3 spans 15 amino acids. The CDR3 sequence: CASSEGGAGQETQYF. The DNA for the CDR3 is TGCGCCAGCAGTGAAGGCGGAGCGGGCCAAGAGACCCAGTACTTC.

The chain uses TRBV18 and TRBJ1-2, with unresolved D. Per the germline V gene, CDR1 is KGHSH and CDR2 is LQKENI. The germline V and J ends were trimmed by 2 bases and 8 bases, with 21 bases remaining between them. This CDR3 spans 16 amino acids. CDR3 DNA sequence: TGTGCCAGCTCACCAAGTCAGGCCGATATCGTTTGGGGCTACACCTTC. Translated: CASSPSQADIVWGYTF.